Presented here are 11 T cell receptor beta chains from one specimen sequenced in a study of blood T cell repertoires in COVID-19. Sequenced by immunoSEQ multiplex PCR; TCRdb stores in-frame clones only, minus some. The table shows approximately 230,000 clones, with about 85% occurring only once. Material for sequencing was peripheral blood. Receptors originate from a man aged 30-40 years with active or convalescent COVID-19.

The V and J genes are TRBV9 and TRBJ2-7; possibly TRBD2 for D (5 bases). Between the trimmed V and J ends, which lost 3 bases and 5 bases, there was a span of 15 bases. Per the germline V gene, CDR1 is SGDLS and CDR2 is YYNGEE. The CDR3 consists of 14 residues. The CDR3 is CASSASDSANEQYF. CDR3 nucleotide sequence: TGTGCCAGCAGCGCCTCGGACTCCGCCAACGAGCAGTACTTC.

The chain employs TRBV6-6 and TRBJ2-5, with D possibly TRBD2 on 6 matching bases. This CDR3 comprises 15 residues. Trimming took 10 bases from V and 1 from J, leaving 19 bases between them. Per the germline V gene, CDR1 is MNHNY and CDR2 is SVGAGI (reference sequence). The CDR3 nucleotides are TGTGCCACCCGGGACTCCCCGGCGGCCCAAGAGACCCAGTACTTC. The encoded protein is CATRDSPAAQETQYF.

This clone has only one observation. V and J are TRBV18 and TRBJ1-1; the D gene is possibly TRBD1 (5 bases). Per the germline V gene, CDR1 is KGHSH and CDR2 is LQKENI. Trimming left V 1 base short and J 0 bases short, with 6 bases between. The CDR3 runs to 14 residues. The DNA of the CDR3 is TGTGCCAGCTCACCACAGGGGTTGAACACTGAAGCTTTCTTT. This translates into CASSPQGLNTEAFF.

V and J are TRBV13 and TRBJ1-3; maybe TRBD1 (5 bases). CDR1 is PRHDT, CDR2 FYEKMQ, per germline (reference sequence). V lost 0 bases, J lost 4 bases, and 19 bases lay in between. This CDR3 spans 18 amino acids. Here the CDR3 DNA reads TGTGCCAGCAGCTTAGGCCCCCTTTGGGACTCGGCCGGAAACACCATATATTTT. Its protein product is CASSLGPLWDSAGNTIYF.

The CDR3 loop is CASSQSLGQGQYF. In nucleotides, the CDR3 is TGTGCCAGCAGCCAAAGTCTAGGGCAGGGGCAGTACTTC. The chain uses TRBV3-1 (or the pseudogene TRBV3-2) and TRBJ2-7; TRBD1 might be the D (5 bases). The CDR3 totals 13 residues. Per germline, CDR1 LGHDT and CDR2 YNNKEL (reference sequence). V lost 2 bases and J 9 bases, leaving 14 bases between the germline ends.

The chain is built from TRBV5-1 and TRBJ2-1, with 8 bases that match TRBD1. The germline V gene encodes CDR1 SGHRS and CDR2 YFSETQ. The CDR3 is made up of 14 amino acids. J lost 4 bases, V lost 4 bases, and 4 bases had no gene match. The CDR3 sequence: CASSPRTGYNEQFF. The CDR3 nucleotides read TGCGCCAGCAGCCCTCGGACAGGGTACAATGAGCAGTTCTTC.

The chain carries TRBV13 and TRBJ2-7; 10 bases align to TRBD1. CDR3 length equals 16 residues. The V gene end was trimmed by 1 base and the J gene end by 4 bases; junction bases not matched to a gene: 7. CDR1 and CDR2 from the germline V gene are PRHDT and FYEKMQ (reference sequence). In nucleotides, the CDR3 is TGTGCCAGCAGCTTAGCGGGTGGGGACAGGGGTTACGAGCAGTACTTC. Translated, it gives CASSLAGGDRGYEQYF. The entire variable domain, with the rest obtained from reference TRBV13 and TRBJ2-7, is as follows: AAGVIQSPRHLIKEKRETATLKCYPIPRHDTVYWYQQGPGQDPQFLISFYEKMQSDKGSIPDRFSAQQFSDYHSELNMSSLELGDSALYFCASSLAGGDRGYEQYFGPGTRLTVT.

The V and J genes are TRBV7-2 and TRBJ2-5; D is unclear. Germline V lookup: CDR1 SGHTA, CDR2 FQGNSA. Trimming removed 1 base from V and 7 bases from J, with 13 bases in between. CDR3 size: 14 residues. CDR3 loop: CASSLVFGSGTQYF. The CDR3 DNA follows: TGTGCCAGCAGCTTAGTGTTCGGGTCGGGGACCCAGTACTTC. The whole variable domain, filled in from reference TRBV7-2 and TRBJ2-5, reads GAGVSQSPSNKVTEKGKDVELRCDPISGHTALYWYRQSLGQGLEFLIYFQGNSAPDKSGLPSDRFSAERTGGSVSTLTIQRTQQEDSAVYLCASSLVFGSGTQYFGPGTRLLVL.

The rearrangement joins TRBV6-6 to TRBJ2-3; tentatively, D is TRBD1 (6 bases). The V end was cut by 0 bases, the J end by 2 bases, with 9 bases between. Germline CDR1 is MNHNY and CDR2 is SVGAGI (reference sequence). This CDR3 has 15 amino acids. CDR3 in DNA: TGTGCCAGCAGTTACTCGGGACAAAACACAGATACGCAGTATTTT. Amino acid sequence: CASSYSGQNTDTQYF.

The genes are TRBV4-3 and TRBJ2-1; TRBD1 aligns across 7 bases. CDR1 LGHNA and CDR2 YSLEER come from the germline V gene. The CDR3 contains 16 residues. Germline trimming cut 1 base from V and 0 bases from J; bases unmatched to any gene: 3. CDR3 in DNA: TGCGCCAGCAGCCAAGTGTCAGGGGGCTCCTACAATGAGCAGTTCTTC. This encodes CASSQVSGGSYNEQFF.

The DNA for the CDR3 is TGCGCCAGCAGCCAAGGGGACAGGGCCCACGAGCAGTACTTC. Protein product: CASSQGDRAHEQYF. The chain has TRBV4-1 and TRBJ2-7, with 9 bases matching TRBD1. Trimming cost V 1 base and J 5 bases; bases outside gene matches: 3. The CDR3 length is 14 residues. Germline assignment: CDR1 MGHRA and CDR2 YSYEKL.